The 17 T cell receptor beta chains in this list originate from one sample, sequenced in a study of blood T cells in healthy people across ages. Alongside a J-beta primer mix, a sample-barcoded 5' primer served in a second PCR lasting about 7 to 12 cycles. In TCRdb, the 5' RACE reads were re-called with MiXCR into one record per CDR3 protein. The sample comprises roughly 720,000 distinct CDR3 sequences, 40% to 65% of which are singletons, and about 42% rests with the top ten. Sequencing was done on a sample of blood. These receptors were taken from a man older than 75 in good health.

This clonotype was seen only a few times. The V gene is TRBV5-1, the J gene TRBJ2-7, with D possibly TRBD2 on 5 matching bases. Germline values: CDR1 SGHRS, CDR2 YFSETQ. V was clipped by 0 bases and J by 7 bases, with 11 bases between them. There are 13 residues in the CDR3. The CDR3 loop reads CASSLGARDEQYF. The CDR3 coding sequence is TGCGCCAGCAGCTTGGGGGCACGGGATGAGCAGTACTTC. The full variable domain, rest sourced from reference TRBV5-1 and TRBJ2-7, is KAGVTQTPRYLIKTRGQQVTLSCSPISGHRSVSWYQQTPGQGLQFLFEYFSETQRNKGNFPGRFSGRQFSNSRSEMNVSTLELGDSALYLCASSLGARDEQYFGPGTRLTVT.

In its sample, this clonotype was seen a few times. The rearrangement uses TRBV3-1 and TRBJ2-6; D may match TRBD1 or TRBD2 (5 bases each). Germline lookup yields CDR1 LGHDT and CDR2 YNNKEL (reference sequence). The CDR3 is 15 residues long. The chain's CDR3 is CATGTAHLDANVLTF. The CDR3 bases are TGTGCGACCGGGACCGCACATTTGGATGCCAACGTCCTGACTTTC.

This sequence joins TRBV20-1 and TRBJ2-5; D may match TRBD1 or TRBD2 (6 bases each). Per the germline V gene, CDR1 is DFQATT and CDR2 is SNEGSKA (reference sequence). The ends were cut back, 5 bases at V and 9 bases at J, with 16 bases in the middle. This CDR3 has 12 amino acids. The CDR3 region has the DNA TGCAGTGCTGGGGGGCGGGGATCGGCCCAGTACTTC. It codes for CSAGGRGSAQYF.

The V gene is TRBV20-1, the J gene TRBJ2-1; D not certain. The CDR3 is 11 residues long. Germline CDR1 is DFQATT and CDR2 is SNEGSKA (reference sequence). Between the trimmed V and J ends, which lost 3 bases and 12 bases, there was a span of 12 bases. CDR3 region: CSASRIEGQFF. CDR3 sequence (DNA): TGCAGTGCTAGCCGAATCGAAGGGCAGTTCTTC.

V gene TRBV5-1 combines with J gene TRBJ2-7; 10 bases fit TRBD2. CDR1 SGHRS and CDR2 YFSETQ come from the germline V gene. J gave up 1 base and V 5 bases, and 9 bases lay outside the gene matches. This CDR3 is 16 amino acids long. In DNA form, the CDR3 reads TGCGCCAGCAGTACCGGGACTAGCGTAATGTCCTACGAGCAGTACTTC. Residues: CASSTGTSVMSYEQYF.

This clonotype was picked up one time. This chain joins TRBV7-2 and TRBJ1-2; 7 bases fit TRBD1. This CDR3 spans 15 amino acids. Germline V gene lookup returns CDR1 SGHTA and CDR2 FQGNSA. V lost 1 base to trimming and J lost 9 bases; unmatched junction nucleotides: 11. The CDR3 here is CASSLGFGQAYRYTF. CDR3 DNA sequence: TGTGCCAGCAGCTTAGGCTTTGGACAGGCTTATCGCTACACCTTC.

This chain connects TRBV24-1 to TRBJ1-2; D gene unclear. Germline assignment: CDR1 KGHDR and CDR2 SFDVKD. Trimming left V 2 bases short and J 5 bases short, with 11 bases between. This CDR3 has 14 amino acids. Here the CDR3 reads CATSDSPGLYGYTF. CDR3 in DNA: TGTGCCACCAGTGATTCACCCGGGCTTTATGGCTACACCTTC.

The CDR3 nucleotides read TGCAGTGCCCCGACCCCAGCTAACTACGAGCAGTACTTC. Encoded protein: CSAPTPANYEQYF. The rearrangement joins TRBV20-1 to TRBJ2-5; D is unresolved. The J call is in doubt because the DNA end fits TRBJ2-7 better. Per the germline V gene, CDR1 is DFQATT and CDR2 is SNEGSKA (reference sequence). This CDR3 region has 13 residues.

The chain joins TRBV6-5 to TRBJ2-1, with 8 bases matching TRBD2. The V and J ends lost 6 bases and 7 bases, in that order; junction bases with no gene match: 5. This CDR3 is built from 13 residues. CDR1 and CDR2 from the germline V gene are MNHEY and SVGAGI. CDR3 protein: CASRLAGQNEQFF. CDR3 coding DNA: TGTGCCAGCAGGCTAGCGGGTCAAAATGAGCAGTTCTTC.

This clonotype was picked up a small number of times. This chain links TRBV6-2 or TRBV6-3 with TRBJ2-7; tentative D call: TRBD2 (6 bases). The assigned J gene may be wrong: the sequence end matches TRBJ2-5 better. This CDR3 spans 13 amino acids. The V gene's germline CDR1 is MNHEY and CDR2 SVGEGT. The CDR3 spells CASSRGYGETQYF. The DNA of the CDR3 is TGTGCCAGCAGCCGGGGGTACGGAGAGACCCAGTACTTC.

The chain carries TRBV20-1 and TRBJ2-3; tentative D call: TRBD2 (8 bases). The CDR3 runs 15 residues. Deletions cut 5 bases from V and 8 bases from J, with 23 bases between. Germline values: CDR1 DFQATT, CDR2 SNEGSKA (reference sequence). DNA for the CDR3: TGCAGTGCTGAGTCCAGCGGGAGTAAGGGGGCTACGCAGTATTTT. Protein product: CSAESSGSKGATQYF.

This chain connects TRBV12-3 or TRBV12-4 to TRBJ1-1, with D tentatively TRBD1 (6 bases). The CDR3 is made up of 15 amino acids. Trimming took off 3 bases at V and 7 bases at J, with 18 bases between the two ends. CDR3 sequence (DNA): TGTGCCAGCAGTTTCGGCAGGGGTCTTGTGAGTGAAGCTTTCTTT. Protein: CASSFGRGLVSEAFF.

The chain is built from TRBV20-1 and TRBJ2-4; D is possibly TRBD2 (5 bases). The closer fit of TRBJ2-7 to the DNA end suggests the J call may be wrong. Germline values: CDR1 DFQATT, CDR2 SNEGSKA (reference sequence). The CDR3 extends over 16 amino acids. CDR3 bases: TGCAGTGCTAGAGATCCCTCCGCTAGCTGGGCCTACGAGCAGTACTTC. It specifies CSARDPSASWAYEQYF.

The chain is built from TRBV3-1 and TRBJ2-5; 8 positions match TRBD1. Trimming cost V 5 bases and J 2 bases; bases outside gene matches: 1. This CDR3 region has 13 residues. CDR1 is LGHDT, CDR2 YNNKEL, per germline (reference sequence). DNA for the CDR3: TGTGCCAGCAGCTACAGGGGGCAAGAGACCCAGTACTTC. Translating it yields CASSYRGQETQYF.

The V and J genes are TRBV7-2 and TRBJ2-7; TRBD2 agrees at 8 bases. The V gene end was trimmed by 6 bases and the J gene end by 0 bases; junction bases not matched to a gene: 4. CDR3 size: 14 residues. The germline CDR1 and CDR2 sequences are SGHTA and FQGNSA. This chain's CDR3 is CASSFAGGSYEQYF. CDR3 nucleotide sequence: TGTGCCAGCAGTTTTGCGGGAGGCTCCTACGAGCAGTACTTC. Full variable domain (remainder filled in from reference TRBV7-2 and TRBJ2-7): GAGVSQSPSNKVTEKGKDVELRCDPISGHTALYWYRQSLGQGLEFLIYFQGNSAPDKSGLPSDRFSAERTGGSVSTLTIQRTQQEDSAVYLCASSFAGGSYEQYFGPGTRLTVT.

This rearrangement joins TRBV20-1 to TRBJ2-7; D is unresolved. The V gene lost 0 bases and the J gene lost 4 bases, with 4 bases spanning the gap. Germline assignment: CDR1 DFQATT and CDR2 SNEGSKA (reference sequence). CDR3 length: 11 amino acids. The CDR3 loop reads CSARDAYEQYF. Written as DNA, the CDR3 is TGCAGTGCTAGAGACGCGTACGAGCAGTACTTC.

This chain links TRBV20-1 with TRBJ1-5; 9 bases are shared with TRBD1. The CDR3 spans 13 residues. Germline V gene data show CDR1 as DFQATT and CDR2 as SNEGSKA (reference sequence). The J segment lost 5 bases and the V segment lost 5 bases, leaving 4 bases of the junction unmatched. CDR3 in amino acids: CSAATGGDQPQHF. The CDR3 DNA reads TGCAGTGCTGCTACAGGGGGCGATCAGCCCCAGCATTTT.